This note documents a single T cell receptor (beta chain) sequence. Its antigen remains unidentified. The method was immunoSEQ multiplex PCR; TCRdb's version includes in-frame clones alone and lacks a portion of them. The profile covers about 12,000 clones, with approximately 80% appearing a single time and around an eighth taken by the ten largest. The germline gives CDR1 SGHVS, CDR2 FQNEAQ. V was shortened by 3 bases and J by 10 bases, with 10 bases between the two germline ends. CDR3 length: 13 amino acids. The data were taken from a study of tumor-infiltrating lymphocytes in localized non-small cell lung cancer. About the research overall: Several tumor histologies, both smoking statuses, and some post-neoadjuvant chemotherapy samples were included.

Study observations and caveats: TCRbeta sequencing showed higher T cell infiltration in tumors than uninvolved lung. Recurrence-free survival showed no association with tumor T-cell fraction. Different pieces of the same tissue went to different assays, confounding technical variation with intratumor heterogeneity.

The clonotype originates from a human donor with non-small cell lung cancer. This sequence joins TRBV7-8 and TRBJ1-6; D perhaps matches TRBD1 (5 bases). The sequencing sample was made of lung tumor tissue. The CDR3 DNA sequence: TGTGCCAGCAGCTTCCCAGGGAGGTCACCCCTCCACTTT. Protein: CASSFPGRSPLHF.